Listed here are 10 T cell receptor beta chains from one sample, sequenced in a study of shared clonotypes between healthy human individuals. The data were produced by immunoSEQ multiplex PCR, yet TCRdb's version contains in-frame clones alone and is incomplete. The sample has hundreds of thousands of clones; 70% to 80% are singletons. Material for sequencing was PBMCs. Every receptor here comes from a woman aged 35 to 49 in good health. Some clones in this sample may be carry-over from other donors' samples.

Comment on this clone: With only one base between it and a far larger clone, this is likely a read error. The CDR3 spells CASSSGYEQYF. In DNA form, the CDR3 reads TGTGCCAGCAGCTCGGGCTACGAGCAGTACTTC. This chain joins TRBV5-6 and TRBJ2-7; no reliable D call. Trimming left V 3 bases short and J 3 bases short, with 4 bases between. The germline gives CDR1 SGHDT, CDR2 YYEEEE. There are 11 residues in the CDR3.

The chain recombines TRBV5-1 with TRBJ2-5, with a weak D call TRBD1 (6 bases). The closer fit of TRBJ2-7 to the DNA end suggests the J call may be wrong. The CDR3 sequence is 13 residues long. CDR1 is SGHRS and CDR2 is YFSETQ in the germline V gene. CDR3 in amino acids: CASSLGYRDEQYF. Here the CDR3 DNA reads TGCGCCAGCAGCTTGGGTTACAGGGACGAGCAGTACTTC.

Details on this clone: The same CDR3 is also encoded by other DNA sequences in this sample. This chain links TRBV5-4 with TRBJ1-2, with TRBD1 matching over 7 bases. The trim removed 4 bases at V and 0 bases at J, leaving 3 bases unmatched. Germline CDR1 and CDR2: SGHNT and YYREEE (reference sequence). The CDR3 is 14 amino acids. CDR3 in amino acids: CASSRQGTNYGYTF. CDR3 coding DNA: TGTGCCAGCAGCCGACAGGGAACTAACTATGGCTACACCTTC.

There are a few counts of this clone. This chain connects TRBV7-6 to TRBJ1-1; D remains unclear. Per the germline V gene, CDR1 is SGHVS and CDR2 is FNYEAQ. The V gene lost 5 bases and the J gene lost 0 bases, with 10 bases spanning the gap. The CDR3 runs 14 residues. Here the CDR3 DNA reads TGTGCCAGCAGCCCCGGTAACCTGAACACTGAAGCTTTCTTT. Translating it yields CASSPGNLNTEAFF.

This sequence joins TRBV5-1 and TRBJ1-1; tentative D call: TRBD1 (5 bases). Looked up from germline, CDR1 is SGHRS and CDR2 is YFSETQ. V lost 0 bases and J 1 base, leaving 13 bases between the germline ends. The CDR3 has 16 amino acids. CDR3 protein: CASSLAVGRRNTEAFF. In nucleotides, the CDR3 is TGCGCCAGCAGCTTGGCTGTGGGGCGGAGGAACACTGAAGCTTTCTTT.

This chain joins TRBV5-1 and TRBJ2-1; D is unclear. CDR3 length: 14 residues. V lost 5 bases to trimming and J lost 2 bases, with 11 bases between them. CDR1 is SGHRS, CDR2 YFSETQ, per germline. For the CDR3, the DNA is TGCGCCAGCAGTCCCGTCGGGCCCTACAATGAGCAGTTCTTC. It encodes CASSPVGPYNEQFF. The variable domain in full, completed from reference TRBV5-1 and TRBJ2-1, reads KAGVTQTPRYLIKTRGQQVTLSCSPISGHRSVSWYQQTPGQGLQFLFEYFSETQRNKGNFPGRFSGRQFSNSRSEMNVSTLELGDSALYLCASSPVGPYNEQFFGPGTRLTVL.

The V call is TRBV4-3, the J call TRBJ2-2; 9 bases match TRBD2. The CDR3 contains 15 residues. After removal of 4 bases from V and 4 bases from J, the junction contained 4 bases not matched to a gene. The germline gives CDR1 LGHNA, CDR2 YSLEER. The CDR3 protein is CASSPRGGGTGELFF. CDR3 nucleotide sequence: TGCGCCAGCAGCCCACGCGGGGGGGGCACCGGGGAGCTGTTTTTT.

The chain uses TRBV19 and TRBJ2-7; 13 bases align to TRBD2. Per the germline V gene, CDR1 is LNHDA and CDR2 is SQIVND (reference sequence). This CDR3 has 13 amino acids. Unmatched junction bases numbered 1, after V lost 5 bases and J lost 6 bases. For the CDR3, the DNA is TGTGCCAGTAGTGGGACTAGCGGGATCGAGCAGTACTTC. Protein product: CASSGTSGIEQYF.

The CDR3 sequence is CASSSTGIAITGELFF. The DNA for the CDR3 is TGTGCCAGCTCATCGACAGGGATTGCGATCACCGGGGAGCTGTTTTTT. The J gene is TRBJ2-2, the V gene TRBV18; 7 nucleotides line up with TRBD1. With V trimmed by 5 bases and J by 4 bases, 10 bases remained unmatched. From germline, CDR1 is KGHSH and CDR2 LQKENI. The CDR3 spans 16 residues.

A remark on this clone: This may be a read error: a much more frequent sequence differs by one nucleotide. This rearrangement joins TRBV5-8 to TRBJ2-2; possibly TRBD1 or TRBD2 for D (5 bases each). This CDR3 is 15 amino acids long. Germline loops: CDR1 SGHTS, CDR2 YDEGEE. In DNA, the CDR3 is TGTGTCAGCAGAGAAGGGACGGAATACACCGGGGAGCTGTTTTTT. It yields the protein CVSREGTEYTGELFF.